This T cell receptor beta chain was sequenced during a study of blood T cell repertoires in COVID-19. Whole-study context: Sites across the United States, Italy and Spain contributed samples from acute and convalescent COVID-19. The cDNA or gDNA used as material had been derived from T cells, B-cell-depleted T cells, or PBMCs.

Membership in each cohort depended on participant-reported clinical history. Generated by immunoSEQ multiplex PCR, the TCRdb table keeps only in-frame clones and is missing some. The table shows under 200,000 clones, with 86% occurring only once. The CDR3 covers 15 residues. V shed 3 bases and J shed 2 bases, with 16 bases lying between them. Germline loops: CDR1 DFQATT, CDR2 SNEGSKA (reference sequence). The sample comprised PBMCs or T cells enriched from blood (not recorded which). This sequence originates from a man aged 35-49 years with acute COVID-19. The V gene is TRBV20-1, the J gene TRBJ2-5; D is possibly TRBD2 (6 bases). CDR3: CSASLRGAGQETQYF. The CDR3 DNA sequence: TGCAGTGCTAGTCTGCGCGGGGCAGGGCAAGAGACCCAGTACTTC.